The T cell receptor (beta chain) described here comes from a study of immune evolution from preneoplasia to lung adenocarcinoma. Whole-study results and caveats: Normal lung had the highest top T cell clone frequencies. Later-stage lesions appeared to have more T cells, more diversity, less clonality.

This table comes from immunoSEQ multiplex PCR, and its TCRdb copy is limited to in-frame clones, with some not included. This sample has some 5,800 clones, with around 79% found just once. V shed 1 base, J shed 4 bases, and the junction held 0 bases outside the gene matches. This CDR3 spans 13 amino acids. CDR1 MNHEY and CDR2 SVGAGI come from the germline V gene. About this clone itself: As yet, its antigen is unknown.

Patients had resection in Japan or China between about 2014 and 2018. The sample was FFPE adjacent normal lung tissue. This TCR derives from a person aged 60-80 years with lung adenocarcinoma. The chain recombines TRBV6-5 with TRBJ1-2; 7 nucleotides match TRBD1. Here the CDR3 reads CASSYYRGYGYTF. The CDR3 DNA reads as TGTGCCAGCAGTTACTACAGGGGCTATGGCTACACCTTC.